These T cell receptor beta chains were read from a single sample in a study of molecular identifiers for immune sequencing clone quantification. One entry per CDR3 protein results from TCRdb running MiXCR on the PCR reads. The sample has just under 650,000 distinct CDR3 sequences, approximately 20% seen once. Sample: naive CD8+ T cells from blood, with Jurkat cell RNA spiked in. These receptors were collected from a human donor in good health. Some libraries in this study had Jurkat cell RNA spiked in. CDR3s leave out the opening cysteine and the closing phenylalanine or tryptophan. Fields, in order: CDR3 protein, J gene, V gene.

CDR3: ASSLGGRNEQF
J: TRBJ2-1
V: TRBV7-3

CDR3: ASSHGERELDTQY
J: TRBJ2-3
V: TRBV7-9

CDR3: SARDSHSYEQY
J: TRBJ2-7
V: TRBV20-1

CDR3: ASKDRGEAGELF
J: TRBJ2-2
V: TRBV6-1

CDR3: SARDRGGSGSHQEETQY
J: TRBJ2-5
V: TRBV20-1

CDR3: ASTLQGAPHGANVLT
J: TRBJ2-6
V: TRBV7-9

CDR3: ASSQDPGYLGEQF
J: TRBJ2-1
V: TRBV4-3

CDR3: ASSVDSAYQPQH
J: TRBJ1-5
V: TRBV19

CDR3: ASSIGFTEAF
J: TRBJ1-1
V: TRBV5-6

CDR3: ASSLPSGDQTISTDTQY
J: TRBJ2-3
V: TRBV5-4

CDR3: ASSISNTVSYNEQF
J: TRBJ2-1
V: TRBV19

CDR3: ASSHRGEVNEQF
J: TRBJ2-1
V: TRBV4-3

CDR3: ASSQDKAGYEQY
J: TRBJ2-7
V: TRBV4-3

CDR3: ASSYSLAGGLDEQY
J: TRBJ2-7
V: TRBV6-2/TRBV6-3

CDR3: TSSPGQGYEKLF
J: TRBJ1-4
V: TRBV7-9

CDR3: ASSFRLNTEAF
J: TRBJ1-1
V: TRBV28

CDR3: SVSAGNTEAF
J: TRBJ1-1
V: TRBV29-1

CDR3: SAPGQGPPRSPLH
J: TRBJ1-6
V: TRBV20-1

CDR3: ASRDEGLAGDTQY
J: TRBJ2-3
V: TRBV11-2

CDR3: ASMTGTQETQY
J: TRBJ2-5
V: TRBV10-2

CDR3: ASSFPGRDDEQF
J: TRBJ2-1
V: TRBV7-9

CDR3: ASSRTEGRSPLH
J: TRBJ1-6
V: TRBV12-3/TRBV12-4

CDR3: ASSLLDEQF
J: TRBJ2-1
V: TRBV9

CDR3: ASSLFAADTQY
J: TRBJ2-3
V: TRBV27

CDR3: ATSQGWGSEAF
J: TRBJ1-1
V: TRBV15

CDR3: ASSPGLPFTNEKLF
J: TRBJ1-4
V: TRBV7-2

CDR3: ASSQFDRDTGELF
J: TRBJ2-2
V: TRBV4-3

CDR3: ASSYWDGGPYGYT
J: TRBJ1-2
V: TRBV6-5

CDR3: ASSYGDFYNEQF
J: TRBJ2-1
V: TRBV6-5

CDR3: SARDIAGVGDTQY
J: TRBJ2-3
V: TRBV20-1

CDR3: AWSVGANTEAF
J: TRBJ1-1
V: TRBV30

CDR3: ASSQTGGLETQY
J: TRBJ2-5
V: TRBV11-2

CDR3: SVDPGNHDPYEQY
J: TRBJ2-7
V: TRBV29-1

CDR3: ASRLRGGTFYEQY
J: TRBJ2-7
V: TRBV27

CDR3: ANSQTGHSSYEQY
J: TRBJ2-7
V: TRBV3-1

CDR3: ASFLLDSTYEQY
J: TRBJ2-7
V: TRBV2

CDR3: SARDVGQPQH
J: TRBJ1-5
V: TRBV20-1

CDR3: ASNHKGQGGAF
J: TRBJ1-1
V: TRBV3-2

CDR3: SAMGLAYEQY
J: TRBJ2-7
V: TRBV20-1

CDR3: ASSPGRVAAF
J: TRBJ1-1
V: TRBV13

CDR3: ASTPGENEQF
J: TRBJ2-1
V: TRBV12-3/TRBV12-4

CDR3: ASSEAGTITYEQY
J: TRBJ2-7
V: TRBV6-1

CDR3: ASSQAVAGSSYNEQF
J: TRBJ2-1
V: TRBV14

CDR3: ASRSGTGGYNEQF
J: TRBJ2-1
V: TRBV7-3

CDR3: ASTKGDRVNQPQH
J: TRBJ1-5
V: TRBV2

CDR3: SAREGLAGAYEQY
J: TRBJ2-7
V: TRBV20-1

CDR3: ASSQDGGSSGNTIY
J: TRBJ1-3
V: TRBV4-3

CDR3: ASSQAAGLAYNGQF
J: TRBJ2-1
V: TRBV4-3

CDR3: ASSSPRGLSTDTQY
J: TRBJ2-3
V: TRBV13

CDR3: ASREGGTNTGELF
J: TRBJ2-2
V: TRBV7-9

CDR3: ASSQTGFGEKLF
J: TRBJ1-4
V: TRBV5-6

CDR3: ASSPAAYNEQF
J: TRBJ2-1
V: TRBV7-9

CDR3: ASSYSVSSGGRETQY
J: TRBJ2-5
V: TRBV6-5

CDR3: ASSWTGGAYGYT
J: TRBJ1-2
V: TRBV5-1

CDR3: ASSMMPLSTDTQY
J: TRBJ2-3
V: TRBV19

CDR3: ASSYTVQGTQY
J: TRBJ2-3
V: TRBV4-1

CDR3: SVANTETF
J: TRBJ1-1
V: TRBV29-1